This T cell receptor (beta chain) was identified during a study of type 1 and type 2 diabetes patients. In its sample, this clonotype was seen a few times. PCR was run on genomic DNA. The TCR beta CDR3 region was amplified using 30 forward and 13 reverse primers. MiXCR, run by TCRdb on the multiplex PCR reads, gives a single entry per CDR3 protein. Of 270,000 or so distinct CDR3 sequences listed, around 50% were seen once; the top ten hold roughly 15%. The length of the CDR3 is 14 residues. Germline lookup yields CDR1 SGHTA and CDR2 FQGNSA. Trimming removed 5 bases from V and 3 bases from J; junction bases left unmatched: 7. Peripheral blood, 7.5 to 10 milliliters per participant, was collected.

This receptor was taken from a man aged 18 to 30 with type 2 diabetes. The material sequenced was peripheral blood mononuclear cells (PBMCs). The genes are TRBV7-2 and TRBJ2-7, with 7 bases matching TRBD1. CDR3 region: CASSTGTEFYEQYF. CDR3 nucleotide sequence: TGTGCCAGCAGCACCGGGACAGAGTTCTACGAGCAGTACTTC.